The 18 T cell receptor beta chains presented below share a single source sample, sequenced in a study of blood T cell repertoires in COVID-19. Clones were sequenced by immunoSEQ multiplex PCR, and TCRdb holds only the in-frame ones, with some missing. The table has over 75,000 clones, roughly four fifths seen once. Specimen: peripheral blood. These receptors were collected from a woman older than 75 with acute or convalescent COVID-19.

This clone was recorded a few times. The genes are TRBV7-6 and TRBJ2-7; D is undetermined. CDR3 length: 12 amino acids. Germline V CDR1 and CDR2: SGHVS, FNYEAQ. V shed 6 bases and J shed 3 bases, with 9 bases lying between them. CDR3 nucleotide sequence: TGTGCCAGCAGATCCACTGGCTACGAGCAGTACTTC. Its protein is CASRSTGYEQYF.

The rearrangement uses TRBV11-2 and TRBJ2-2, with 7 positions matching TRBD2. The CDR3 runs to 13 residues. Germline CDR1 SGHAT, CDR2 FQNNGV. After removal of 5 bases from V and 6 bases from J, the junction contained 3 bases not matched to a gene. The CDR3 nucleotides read TGTGCCAGCAGCCTCCGGGGGGCCGGGGAGCTGTTTTTT. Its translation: CASSLRGAGELFF.

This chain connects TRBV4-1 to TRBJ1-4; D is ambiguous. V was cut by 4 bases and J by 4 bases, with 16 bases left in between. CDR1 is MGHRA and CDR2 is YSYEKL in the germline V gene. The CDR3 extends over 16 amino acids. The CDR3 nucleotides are TGCGCCAGCAGCCCCGTTCGAGGAGAACTTAATGAAAAACTGTTTTTT. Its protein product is CASSPVRGELNEKLFF.

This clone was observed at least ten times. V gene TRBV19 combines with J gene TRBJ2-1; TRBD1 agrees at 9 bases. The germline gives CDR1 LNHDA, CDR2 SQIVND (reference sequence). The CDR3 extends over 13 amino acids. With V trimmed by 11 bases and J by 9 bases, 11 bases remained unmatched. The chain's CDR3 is CASRGTGRSEQFF. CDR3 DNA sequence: TGTGCCTCAAGGGGGACAGGGAGGTCTGAGCAGTTCTTC.

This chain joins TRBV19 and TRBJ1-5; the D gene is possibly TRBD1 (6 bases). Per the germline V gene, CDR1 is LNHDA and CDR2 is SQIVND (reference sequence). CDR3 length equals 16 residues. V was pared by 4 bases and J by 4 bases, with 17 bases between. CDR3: CASSTGQSLSNQPQHF. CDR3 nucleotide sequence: TGTGCCAGTAGTACCGGACAGTCCTTGAGTAATCAGCCCCAGCATTTT. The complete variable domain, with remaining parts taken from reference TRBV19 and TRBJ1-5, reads DGGITQSPKYLFRKEGQNVTLSCEQNLNHDAMYWYRQDPGQGLRLIYYSQIVNDFQKGDIAEGYSVSREKKESFPLTVTSAQKNPTAFYLCASSTGQSLSNQPQHFGDGTRLSIL.

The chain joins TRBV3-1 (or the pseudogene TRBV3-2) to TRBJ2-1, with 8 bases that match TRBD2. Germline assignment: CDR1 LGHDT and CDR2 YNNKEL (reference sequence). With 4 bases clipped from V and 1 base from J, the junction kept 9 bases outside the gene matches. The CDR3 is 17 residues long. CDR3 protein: CASSPPGIAGSYNEQFF. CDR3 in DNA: TGTGCCAGCAGCCCCCCCGGAATAGCGGGGTCCTACAATGAGCAGTTCTTC.

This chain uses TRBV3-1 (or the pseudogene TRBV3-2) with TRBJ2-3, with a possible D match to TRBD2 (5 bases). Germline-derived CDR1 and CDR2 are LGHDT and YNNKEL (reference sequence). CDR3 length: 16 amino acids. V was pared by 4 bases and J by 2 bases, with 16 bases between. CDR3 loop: CASSLSGIIVTDTQYF. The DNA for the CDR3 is TGTGCCAGCAGCCTCTCCGGGATTATTGTCACAGATACGCAGTATTTT.

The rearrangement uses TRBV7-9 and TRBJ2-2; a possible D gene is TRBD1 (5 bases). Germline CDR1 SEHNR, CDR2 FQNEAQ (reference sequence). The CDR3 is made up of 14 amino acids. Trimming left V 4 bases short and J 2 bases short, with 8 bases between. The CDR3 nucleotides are TGTGCCAGCAGCTCGACAGTCAACACCGGGGAGCTGTTTTTT. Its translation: CASSSTVNTGELFF.

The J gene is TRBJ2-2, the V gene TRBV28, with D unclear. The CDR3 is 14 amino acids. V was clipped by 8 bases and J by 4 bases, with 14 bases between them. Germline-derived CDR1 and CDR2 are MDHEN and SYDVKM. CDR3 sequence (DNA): TGTGCCAGCTGCCTCACTGGTCGCACCGGGGAGCTGTTTTTT. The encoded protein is CASCLTGRTGELFF.

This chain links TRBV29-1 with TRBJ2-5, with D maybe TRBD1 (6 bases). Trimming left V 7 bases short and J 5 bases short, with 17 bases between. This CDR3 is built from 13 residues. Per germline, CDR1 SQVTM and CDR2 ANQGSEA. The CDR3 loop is CSAHPTGSETQYF. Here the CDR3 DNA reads TGCAGCGCCCACCCGACAGGTAGCGAGACCCAGTACTTC.

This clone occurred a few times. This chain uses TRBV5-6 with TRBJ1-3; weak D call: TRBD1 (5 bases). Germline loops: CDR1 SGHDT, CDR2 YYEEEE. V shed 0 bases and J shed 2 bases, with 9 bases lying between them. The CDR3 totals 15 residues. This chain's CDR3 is CASSLAPGTGNTIYF. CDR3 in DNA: TGTGCCAGCAGCTTGGCCCCAGGGACTGGAAACACCATATATTTT.

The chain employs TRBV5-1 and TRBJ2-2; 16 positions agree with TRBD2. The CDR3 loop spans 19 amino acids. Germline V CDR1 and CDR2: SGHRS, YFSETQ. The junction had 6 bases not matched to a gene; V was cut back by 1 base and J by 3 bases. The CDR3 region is CASSLLGLAGGQYTGELFF. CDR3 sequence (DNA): TGCGCCAGCAGCTTGCTGGGACTAGCGGGGGGGCAGTACACCGGGGAGCTGTTTTTT. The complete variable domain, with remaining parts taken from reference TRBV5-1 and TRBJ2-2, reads KAGVTQTPRYLIKTRGQQVTLSCSPISGHRSVSWYQQTPGQGLQFLFEYFSETQRNKGNFPGRFSGRQFSNSRSEMNVSTLELGDSALYLCASSLLGLAGGQYTGELFFGEGSRLTVL.

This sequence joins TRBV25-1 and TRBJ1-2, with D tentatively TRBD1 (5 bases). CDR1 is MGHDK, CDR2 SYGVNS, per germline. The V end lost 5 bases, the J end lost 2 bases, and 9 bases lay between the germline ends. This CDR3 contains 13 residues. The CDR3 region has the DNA TGTGCCAGCAGTCAGGGAGGAAACTATGGCTACACCTTC. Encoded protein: CASSQGGNYGYTF.

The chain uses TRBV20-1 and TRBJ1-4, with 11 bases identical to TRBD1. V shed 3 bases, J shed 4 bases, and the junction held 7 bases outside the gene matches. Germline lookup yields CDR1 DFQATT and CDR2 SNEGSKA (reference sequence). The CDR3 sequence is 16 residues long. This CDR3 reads CSASSDRGLGNEKLFF. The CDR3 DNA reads TGCAGTGCTAGTTCGGACAGGGGGCTAGGTAATGAAAAACTGTTTTTT.

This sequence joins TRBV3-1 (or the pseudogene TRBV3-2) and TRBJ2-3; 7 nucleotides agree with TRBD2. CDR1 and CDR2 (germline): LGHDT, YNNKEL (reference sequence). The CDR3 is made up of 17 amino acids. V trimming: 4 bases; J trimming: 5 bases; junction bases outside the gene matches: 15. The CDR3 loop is CASSPVSGAGSIDTQYF. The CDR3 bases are TGTGCCAGCAGCCCCGTTTCAGGAGCGGGATCGATAGATACGCAGTATTTT.

The CDR3 is CASSVKGLGEKLFF. Written as DNA, the CDR3 is TGTGCCAGCAGCGTAAAGGGGCTCGGGGAAAAACTGTTTTTT. The chain combines TRBV9 with TRBJ1-4, with TRBD1 as a possible D gene (5 bases). CDR3 length: 14 residues. In germline, CDR1 is SGDLS, CDR2 YYNGEE. Trimming took 1 base from V and 8 from J, leaving 12 bases between them.

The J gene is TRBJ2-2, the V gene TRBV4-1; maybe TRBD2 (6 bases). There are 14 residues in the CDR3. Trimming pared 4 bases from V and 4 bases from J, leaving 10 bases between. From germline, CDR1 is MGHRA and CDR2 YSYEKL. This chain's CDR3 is CASSLPGATGELFF. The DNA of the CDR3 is TGCGCCAGCAGCCTTCCGGGAGCCACCGGGGAGCTGTTTTTT.

CDR3 DNA: TGCAGCGTTGATATGGGGACTAGCGGGAACCCGCATGAGCAGTTCTTC. Encoded protein: CSVDMGTSGNPHEQFF. The chain recombines TRBV29-1 with TRBJ2-1; 13 bases match TRBD2. CDR3 length equals 16 residues. Trimming cost V 3 bases and J 8 bases; bases outside gene matches: 10. Germline CDR1 SQVTM, CDR2 ANQGSEA.